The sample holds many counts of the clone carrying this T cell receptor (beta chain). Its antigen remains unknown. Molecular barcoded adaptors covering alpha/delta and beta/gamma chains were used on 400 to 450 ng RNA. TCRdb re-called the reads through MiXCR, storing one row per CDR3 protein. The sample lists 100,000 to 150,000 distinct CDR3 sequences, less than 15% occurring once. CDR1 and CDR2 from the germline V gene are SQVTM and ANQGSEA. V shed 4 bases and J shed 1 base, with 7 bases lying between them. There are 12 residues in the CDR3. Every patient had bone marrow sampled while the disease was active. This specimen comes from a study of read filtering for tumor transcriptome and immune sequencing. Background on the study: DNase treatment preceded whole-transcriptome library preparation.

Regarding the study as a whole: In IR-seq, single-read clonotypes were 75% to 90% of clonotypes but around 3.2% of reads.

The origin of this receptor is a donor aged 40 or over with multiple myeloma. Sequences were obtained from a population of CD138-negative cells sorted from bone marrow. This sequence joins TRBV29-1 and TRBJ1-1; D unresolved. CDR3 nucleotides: TGCAGCGTTGCGGGTGGGAACACTGAAGCTTTCTTT. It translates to CSVAGGNTEAFF.